Below, 7 T cell receptor beta chains from the same sample are listed, as sequenced in a study of Ad26.COV2.S vaccination and SARS-CoV-2 variants. Treatment denoted: 15 to 20 received Ad26.COV2.S at low or high dose, single or two shots; 5 received placebo; per-sample allocation not given. Specimens were obtained on day 63 following the first vaccine or placebo injection. Profiled with immunoSEQ multiplex PCR; TCRdb holds only in-frame clones, not every one. The sample lists about 350,000 clones, around 89% occurring once. The input for sequencing was peripheral blood, taken in a trial of Ad26.COV2.S vaccine versus placebo. Receptors were obtained from a person aged 18-60 years who received the Ad26.COV2.S COVID-19 vaccine or a placebo.

The chain has TRBV7-6 and TRBJ1-1; D is undetermined. CDR3 length equals 15 residues. The germline gives CDR1 SGHVS, CDR2 FNYEAQ. V shed 1 base and J shed 0 bases, with 9 bases lying between them. Here the CDR3 DNA reads TGTGCCAGCAGCTTAGGCAGGTCCGTGAACACTGAAGCTTTCTTT. This codes for CASSLGRSVNTEAFF.

The rearrangement links TRBV4-2 to TRBJ1-2, with a tentative D call TRBD1 (6 bases). The CDR3 contains 18 residues. Trimming pared 1 base from V and 1 base from J, leaving 19 bases between. CDR1 and CDR2 from the germline V gene are LGHNA and YNFKEQ. The CDR3 DNA is TGTGCCAGCAGCCAAGGCTCCGCCGGGACACCGATTAACTATGGCTACACCTTC. Translated, it gives CASSQGSAGTPINYGYTF.

This chain joins TRBV4-3 and TRBJ2-2; tentative D call: TRBD2 (6 bases). CDR1 and CDR2 (germline): LGHNA, YSLEER. The CDR3 is 16 residues long. V was cut by 4 bases and J by 6 bases, with 18 bases left in between. The CDR3 here is CASSLSGLAMAGELFF. The CDR3 DNA follows: TGCGCCAGCAGCCTCAGCGGTCTAGCGATGGCCGGGGAGCTGTTTTTT.

This clone was observed once. The chain recombines TRBV27 with TRBJ2-3, with D perhaps TRBD1 or TRBD2 (6 bases each). The CDR3 is 16 amino acids. The germline CDR1 and CDR2 sequences are MNHEY and SMNVEV (reference sequence). Trimming pared 4 bases from V and 2 bases from J, leaving 16 bases between. Written as DNA, the CDR3 is TGTGCCAGCAGTTCCCTTTTCGGGGGCCCCACAGATACGCAGTATTTT. This encodes CASSSLFGGPTDTQYF.

This chain connects TRBV6-5 to TRBJ2-7; 8 nucleotides align to TRBD1. CDR1 is MNHEY, CDR2 SVGAGI, per germline. V was pared by 7 bases and J by 3 bases, with 8 bases of the junction left unmatched. CDR3 length: 14 amino acids. The CDR3 loop is CASTWLQGDYEQYF. As DNA, the CDR3 is TGTGCCAGCACTTGGCTACAGGGGGACTACGAGCAGTACTTC.

This rearrangement joins TRBV5-6 to TRBJ1-1, with a weak D call TRBD1 (5 bases). The CDR3 consists of 15 residues. Germline V gene lookup returns CDR1 SGHDT and CDR2 YYEEEE. Trimming took 4 bases from V and 0 from J, leaving 13 bases between them. The CDR3 region has the DNA TGTGCCAGCAGCCGGGACTTTCGGATGAACACTGAAGCTTTCTTT. Translated, it gives CASSRDFRMNTEAFF.

The chain employs TRBV5-5 and TRBJ2-7; maybe TRBD1 (5 bases). Germline-derived CDR1 and CDR2 are SGHKS and YYEKEE (reference sequence). Trimming left V 0 bases short and J 5 bases short, with 9 bases between. The CDR3 consists of 13 residues. Here the CDR3 DNA reads TGTGCCAGCAGCTTGGACAGGCCCAACGAGCAGTACTTC. It encodes CASSLDRPNEQYF.